This entry lists 4 T cell receptor beta chains sequenced from one sample in a study of shared clonotypes between healthy human individuals. Generated by immunoSEQ multiplex PCR, the TCRdb table keeps only in-frame clones and is missing some. Of about 690,000 clones listed, about 90% are singletons. The specimen was memory CD8+ T cells from PBMCs. Sample subset: CD45RO+ cells pooled with CCR7-negative TemRA cells. Receptors originate from a man aged 18 to 30 in good health. Some clones in this sample may be carry-over from other donors' samples.

The rearrangement uses TRBV9 and TRBJ2-2, with D possibly TRBD1 on 5 matching bases. Trimming cost V 3 bases and J 0 bases, with 12 bases left between them. This CDR3 region has 16 residues. Germline CDR1 and CDR2: SGDLS and YYNGEE. The CDR3 spells CASSAGQLANTGELFF. CDR3 coding DNA: TGTGCCAGCAGCGCCGGACAACTCGCGAACACCGGGGAGCTGTTTTTT. The full variable domain, completed using reference TRBV9 and TRBJ2-2, is DSGVTQTPKHLITATGQRVTLRCSPRSGDLSVYWYQQSLDQGLQFLIQYYNGEERAKGNILERFSAQQFPDLHSELNLSSLELGDSALYFCASSAGQLANTGELFFGEGSRLTVL.

The chain joins TRBV6-5 to TRBJ2-7; 10 bases agree with TRBD2. The germline gives CDR1 MNHEY, CDR2 SVGAGI. V trimming: 2 bases; J trimming: 4 bases; junction bases outside the gene matches: 5. The CDR3 length is 15 residues. DNA for the CDR3: TGTGCCAGCAGTTACAGTGGGACTAGCGAGTACGAGCAGTACTTC. Encoded protein: CASSYSGTSEYEQYF.

This sequence joins TRBV28 and TRBJ2-7; the D gene is possibly TRBD2 (5 bases). The V and J ends lost 6 bases and 7 bases respectively, with 13 bases between them. CDR1 is MDHEN, CDR2 SYDVKM, per germline. The CDR3 spans 12 residues. CDR3 in DNA: TGTGCCAGCAGGACCGAAACGGGAGAGCAGTACTTC. Amino acid sequence: CASRTETGEQYF.

V gene TRBV18 combines with J gene TRBJ2-7; 7 nucleotides agree with TRBD1. Trimming removed 3 bases from V and 3 bases from J; junction bases left unmatched: 5. From germline, CDR1 is KGHSH and CDR2 LQKENI. This CDR3 is 14 amino acids long. CDR3 coding DNA: TGTGCCAGCTCACCCCTTGGACAGGTCTACGAGCAGTACTTC. It encodes CASSPLGQVYEQYF.